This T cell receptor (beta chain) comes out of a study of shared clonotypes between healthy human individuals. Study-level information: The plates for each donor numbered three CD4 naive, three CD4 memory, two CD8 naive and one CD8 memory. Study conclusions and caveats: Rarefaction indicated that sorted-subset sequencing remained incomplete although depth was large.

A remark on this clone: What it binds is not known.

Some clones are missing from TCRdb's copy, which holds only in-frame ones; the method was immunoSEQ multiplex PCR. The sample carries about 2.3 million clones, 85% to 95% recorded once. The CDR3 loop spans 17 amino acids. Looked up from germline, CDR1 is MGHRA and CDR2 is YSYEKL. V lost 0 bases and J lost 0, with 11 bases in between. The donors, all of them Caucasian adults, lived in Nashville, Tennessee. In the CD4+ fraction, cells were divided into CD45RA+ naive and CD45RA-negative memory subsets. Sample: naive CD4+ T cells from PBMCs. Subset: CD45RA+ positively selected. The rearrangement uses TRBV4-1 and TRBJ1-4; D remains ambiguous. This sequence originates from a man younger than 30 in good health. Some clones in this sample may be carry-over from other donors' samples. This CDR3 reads CASSQDRAQATNEKLFF. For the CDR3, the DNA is TGCGCCAGCAGCCAAGATAGGGCCCAAGCAACTAATGAAAAACTGTTTTTT.